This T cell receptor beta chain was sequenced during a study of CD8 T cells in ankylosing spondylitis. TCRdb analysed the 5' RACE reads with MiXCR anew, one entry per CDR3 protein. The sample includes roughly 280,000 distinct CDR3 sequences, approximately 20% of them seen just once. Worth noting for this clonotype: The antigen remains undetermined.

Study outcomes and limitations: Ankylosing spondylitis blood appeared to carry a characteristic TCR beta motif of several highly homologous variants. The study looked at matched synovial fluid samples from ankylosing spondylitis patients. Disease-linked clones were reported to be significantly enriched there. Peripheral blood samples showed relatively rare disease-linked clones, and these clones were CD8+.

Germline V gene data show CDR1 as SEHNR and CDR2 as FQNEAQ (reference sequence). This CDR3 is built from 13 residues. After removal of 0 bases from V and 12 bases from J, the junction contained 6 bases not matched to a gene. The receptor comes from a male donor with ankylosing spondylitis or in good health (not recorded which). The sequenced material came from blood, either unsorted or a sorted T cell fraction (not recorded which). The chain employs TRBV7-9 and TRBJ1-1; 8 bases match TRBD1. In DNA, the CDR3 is TGTGCCAGCAGCTTAGCCGGACAGGGTGGACCTTTCTTT. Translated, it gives CASSLAGQGGPFF.